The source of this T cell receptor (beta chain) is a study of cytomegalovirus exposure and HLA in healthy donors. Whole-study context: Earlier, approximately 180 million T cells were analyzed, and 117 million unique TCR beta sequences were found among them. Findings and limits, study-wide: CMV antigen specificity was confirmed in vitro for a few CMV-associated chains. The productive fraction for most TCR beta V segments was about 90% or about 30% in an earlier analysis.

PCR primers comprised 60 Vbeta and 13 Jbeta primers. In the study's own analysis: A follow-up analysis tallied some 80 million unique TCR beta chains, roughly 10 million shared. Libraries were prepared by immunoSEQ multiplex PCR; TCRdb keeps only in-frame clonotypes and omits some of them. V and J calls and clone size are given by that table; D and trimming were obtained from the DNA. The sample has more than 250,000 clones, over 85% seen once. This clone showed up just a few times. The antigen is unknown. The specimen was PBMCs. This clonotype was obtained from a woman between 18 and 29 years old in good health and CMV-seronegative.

The CDR3 region is CASSLGVSGNTIYF. The CDR3 DNA reads TGTGCCAGCAGTTTGGGAGTCTCTGGAAACACCATATATTTT. The chain recombines TRBV27 with TRBJ1-3, with D hard to call. Germline lookup yields CDR1 MNHEY and CDR2 SMNVEV (reference sequence). This CDR3 is built from 14 residues. Trimming stripped 3 bases from V and 0 bases from J, with 6 bases between.